The rows below give T cell receptor beta chains drawn from one sample of a study of OX40 agonist ivuxolimab in advanced cancers. TCRdb's copy holds only in-frame clones and misses some; the assay was immunoSEQ multiplex PCR. The sample consists of 78,000 or so clones, 88% of them appearing once. Source: CD4+ or CD8+ T cells sorted from blood, taken in a trial of the OX40 agonist ivuxolimab. These receptors were taken from an adult with an advanced solid tumor such as melanoma, head and neck, liver or kidney cancer. The CDR3 runs from the conserved cysteine through the conserved F or W. D genes are given only for firm matches. The size of a clone is reported for some rows only, either as once, few or many, or as a class for expanded clones.

>TRBJ1-3|NA|NA|TRBV29-1
CSVAGGNTIYF
TGCAGCGTTGCCGGGGGAAACACCATATATTTT
>TRBJ1-2|TRBD1|NA|TRBV6-5
CASSSGQGNYGYTF
TGTGCCAGCAGTTCCGGACAGGGTAACTATGGCTACACCTTC
>TRBJ2-1|NA|NA|TRBV14
CASSRKGSSYNEQFF
TGTGCCAGCAGCCGCAAGGGTAGCTCCTACAATGAGCAGTTCTTC
>TRBJ1-5|NA|few|TRBV19
CASSSLNQPQHF
TGTGCCAGTAGTTCTCTCAATCAGCCCCAGCATTTT
>TRBJ1-2|TRBD1|NA|TRBV2
CASSEQTGPTGGYTF
TGTGCCAGCAGTGAGCAGACAGGGCCCACGGGAGGCTACACCTTC
>TRBJ2-7|NA|once|TRBV6-5
CASSSGDYEQYF
TGTGCCAGCAGTTCTGGGGACTACGAGCAGTACTTC
>TRBJ1-1|NA|NA|TRBV30
CAWSVSSNTEAFF
TGTGCCTGGAGTGTGAGCAGTAACACTGAAGCTTTCTTT
>TRBJ1-1|NA|NA|TRBV19
CASSISRSSKNTEAFF
TGTGCCAGTAGTATTAGTCGGAGCAGCAAAAACACTGAAGCTTTCTTT
>TRBJ2-7|NA|NA|TRBV6-5
CASSSGAAGGNEQYF
TGTGCCAGCAGTAGTGGGGCGGCCGGGGGCAACGAGCAGTACTTC
>TRBJ2-1|NA|NA|TRBV6-6
CASRSDLGSYNEQFF
TGTGCCAGCAGGTCTGATTTAGGCTCCTACAATGAGCAGTTCTTC
>TRBJ2-7|TRBD1|NA|TRBV10-3
CAISEGSAGTGWEQYF
TGTGCCATCAGTGAGGGTTCGGCCGGGACAGGGTGGGAGCAGTACTTC
>TRBJ1-1|NA|NA|TRBV15
CATSRDNQQSGGTEAFF
TGTGCCACCAGCAGAGATAATCAGCAGAGTGGTGGCACTGAAGCTTTCTTT
>TRBJ1-4|TRBD1|NA|TRBV19
CASMPGGGLLEDEKLFF
TGTGCCAGTATGCCGGGAGGGGGCCTTCTAGAGGATGAAAAACTGTTTTTT
>TRBJ2-5|TRBD2|NA|TRBV27
CASSFSGGAVETQYF
TGTGCCAGCAGTTTCAGCGGGGGGGCCGTGGAGACCCAGTACTTC
>TRBJ2-7|NA|NA|TRBV5-4
CASSLGPTSYEQYF
TGTGCCAGCAGCTTGGGCCCAACTAGCTACGAGCAGTACTTC
>TRBJ2-7|NA|NA|TRBV11-2
CASSLGAGAYEQYF
TGTGCCAGCAGCTTAGGGGCAGGGGCCTACGAGCAGTACTTC
>TRBJ1-3|NA|NA|TRBV9
CASSVASGPPQGNTIYF
TGTGCCAGCAGCGTAGCTTCGGGGCCGCCCCAGGGAAACACCATATATTTT
>TRBJ1-4|NA|NA|TRBV5-1
CASSLGTRPTNEKLFF
TGCGCCAGCAGCTTGGGGACCCGCCCAACTAATGAAAAACTGTTTTTT
>TRBJ1-5|NA|NA|TRBV11-2
CASSFTSNQPQHF
TGTGCCAGCAGCTTCACCAGCAATCAGCCCCAGCATTTT
>TRBJ2-3|NA|NA|TRBV18
CASSPPDNTDTQYF
TGTGCCAGCTCACCACCGGATAACACAGATACGCAGTATTTT
>TRBJ1-1|NA|NA|TRBV30
CAWGGYQGTEAFF
TGTGCCTGGGGGGGGTATCAGGGGACTGAAGCTTTCTTT
>TRBJ1-1|TRBD1|once|TRBV5-1
CASSPGTGDTEAFF
TGCGCCAGCAGCCCCGGGACAGGGGACACTGAAGCTTTCTTT
>TRBJ2-7|TRBD2|NA|TRBV11-2
CASSFTGTSSYEQYF
TGTGCCAGCAGCTTTACCGGGACTAGCTCCTACGAGCAGTACTTC